One sample yielded the 15 T cell receptor beta chains listed below, sequenced in a study of blood T cells in healthy people across ages. Alongside a J-beta primer mix, a sample-barcoded 5' primer served in a second PCR lasting about 6 to 11 cycles. TCRdb passed the 5' RACE reads through MiXCR, listing each CDR3 protein once. This sample yields 1.2 million to 1.5 million distinct CDR3 sequences, of which approximately 63% are seen a single time; 5% to 7% belongs to the top ten. Sample: blood. The receptors here all came from a man younger than 30 in good health.

The rearrangement uses TRBV25-1 and TRBJ2-1, with D unclear. This CDR3 has 14 amino acids. The V gene lost 6 bases and the J gene lost 2 bases, with 11 bases spanning the gap. CDR1 MGHDK and CDR2 SYGVNS come from the germline V gene. In DNA form, the CDR3 reads TGTGCCAGCAGCCAAGGAGCACCCTACAATGAGCAGTTCTTC. Its translation: CASSQGAPYNEQFF.

This clonotype was picked up a small number of times. The rearrangement links TRBV20-1 to TRBJ1-6, with a tentative D call TRBD1 (5 bases). Germline loops: CDR1 DFQATT, CDR2 SNEGSKA (reference sequence). The germline V and J ends were trimmed by 4 bases and 6 bases, with 13 bases remaining between them. CDR3 length equals 14 residues. CDR3 in DNA: TGCAGTGCTACCGACAGAAGGATTAATTCACCCCTCCACTTT. Its translation is CSATDRRINSPLHF.

The J gene is TRBJ2-1, the V gene TRBV27; D remains ambiguous. V lost 7 bases and J 0 bases, leaving 13 bases between the germline ends. The CDR3 is 15 residues long. Looked up from germline, CDR1 is MNHEY and CDR2 is SMNVEV (reference sequence). Here the CDR3 reads CASNLDHSSYNEQFF. In DNA, the CDR3 is TGTGCCAGCAACCTCGACCATAGCTCCTACAATGAGCAGTTCTTC.

This clonotype was detected only once. This chain connects TRBV28 to TRBJ2-1, with unresolved D. The CDR3 extends over 14 amino acids. Trimming took off 2 bases at V and 7 bases at J, with 12 bases between the two ends. Germline CDR1 MDHEN, CDR2 SYDVKM. This CDR3 is CASSLPGKRNEQFF. The DNA of the CDR3 is TGTGCCAGCAGTTTACCCGGCAAACGAAATGAGCAGTTCTTC.

There are a few counts of this clonotype. The chain has TRBV6-5 and TRBJ2-1; TRBD2 matches at 14 bases. CDR1 is MNHEY, CDR2 SVGAGI, per germline. J was trimmed by 0 bases and V by 0 bases; bases with no gene match: 10. The CDR3 consists of 21 residues. The CDR3, as DNA: TGTGCCAGCAGTTACTCTACCAGACTAGCGGGAGGGCCTTACTCCTACAATGAGCAGTTCTTC. It encodes CASSYSTRLAGGPYSYNEQFF.

This clonotype was counted a few times. The rearrangement uses TRBV7-9 and TRBJ1-1; the D is unclear. Germline CDR1 SEHNR, CDR2 FQNEAQ (reference sequence). The V gene lost 0 bases and the J gene lost 1 base, with 9 bases spanning the gap. The CDR3 runs 15 residues. CDR3 DNA: TGTGCCAGCAGCTTAGCCGGGGTAACGAACACTGAAGCTTTCTTT. It encodes CASSLAGVTNTEAFF.

This clonotype has a single count. V gene TRBV2 combines with J gene TRBJ2-1; D is uncertain. CDR3 length equals 11 residues. V was shortened by 2 bases and J by 12 bases, with 8 bases between the two germline ends. Germline CDR1 is SNHLY and CDR2 is FYNNEI. In DNA form, the CDR3 reads TGTGCCAGCAGTGAACCGCTAGGGCAGTTCTTC. Amino acids: CASSEPLGQFF.

This chain uses TRBV14 with TRBJ2-7; D possibly corresponds to TRBD2 (5 bases). The CDR3 loop spans 13 amino acids. Between the trimmed V and J ends, which lost 2 bases and 6 bases, there was a span of 11 bases. Looked up from germline, CDR1 is SGHDN and CDR2 is FVKESK. CDR3 sequence (DNA): TGTGCCAGCAGCCAAACGTCGAGCGGCGAGCAGTACTTC. Amino acid sequence: CASSQTSSGEQYF.

The chain joins TRBV20-1 to TRBJ2-3; TRBD2 might be the D (5 bases). The CDR3 runs 14 residues. Trimming removed 1 base from V and 1 base from J, with 9 bases in between. The germline gives CDR1 DFQATT, CDR2 SNEGSKA (reference sequence). The chain's CDR3 is CSARAQEGTDTQYF. In nucleotides, the CDR3 is TGCAGTGCTAGAGCTCAGGAGGGCACAGATACGCAGTATTTT.

V gene TRBV4-2 combines with J gene TRBJ2-7, with D possibly TRBD2 on 5 matching bases. V gave up 4 bases and J gave up 1 base, with 14 bases separating them. The CDR3 has 15 amino acids. Germline CDR1 is LGHNA and CDR2 is YNFKEQ. The CDR3: CASSRSTGLSYEQYF. For the CDR3, the DNA is TGTGCCAGCAGCCGCAGCACGGGGTTGTCCTACGAGCAGTACTTC.

The chain's CDR3 is CSASTRMNTEAFF. The CDR3 DNA reads TGCAGTGCTAGTACCAGAATGAACACTGAAGCTTTCTTT. The V gene is TRBV20-1, the J gene TRBJ1-1; D ambiguous. The V end was cut by 3 bases, the J end by 0 bases, with 8 bases between. The CDR3 extends over 13 amino acids. Looked up from germline, CDR1 is DFQATT and CDR2 is SNEGSKA (reference sequence).

V is TRBV20-1 and J is TRBJ1-5; possibly TRBD1 for D (6 bases). Trimming removed 0 bases from V and 6 bases from J, with 15 bases in between. This CDR3 contains 15 residues. Germline values: CDR1 DFQATT, CDR2 SNEGSKA (reference sequence). The CDR3 DNA is TGCAGTGCTAGAGAGACGTCAGGGGTCAGTCAGCCCCAGCATTTT. Protein sequence: CSARETSGVSQPQHF.

V is TRBV7-6 and J is TRBJ2-7; D remains ambiguous. CDR3 size: 15 residues. Trimming took off 5 bases at V and 0 bases at J, with 14 bases between the two ends. Germline V gene data show CDR1 as SGHVS and CDR2 as FNYEAQ. CDR3 in amino acids: CASSAQPSSSYEQYF. Written as DNA, the CDR3 is TGTGCCAGCAGCGCGCAGCCATCTTCCTCCTACGAGCAGTACTTC.

The chain joins TRBV7-9 to TRBJ1-4; D is unclear. The V end was cut by 1 base, the J end by 4 bases, with 16 bases between. Per germline, CDR1 SEHNR and CDR2 FQNEAQ (reference sequence). There are 17 residues in the CDR3. The CDR3 nucleotides are TGTGCCAGCAGCTTAGATCTATCTATGGCGTTTAATGAAAAACTGTTTTTT. Translating it yields CASSLDLSMAFNEKLFF.

J is TRBJ1-5 and V is TRBV20-1; D remains unclear. Germline V gene lookup returns CDR1 DFQATT and CDR2 SNEGSKA (reference sequence). V shed 6 bases and J shed 4 bases, with 13 bases lying between them. There are 13 residues in the CDR3. The CDR3 coding sequence is TGCAGTGCGTCCGGGATTGGTAATCAGCCCCAGCATTTT. Translated, it gives CSASGIGNQPQHF.